The 19 T cell receptor beta chains below were found in one sample sequenced in a study of CD8+CD57+ T cells in acquired aplastic anemia. The template for TCR beta VDJ and CDR3 sequence profiling was genomic DNA. TCRdb recomputed calls from the reads with MiXCR, one row per CDR3 protein. The sample yields about 81,000 distinct CDR3 sequences, over 35% seen once. Sequenced sample: sorted CD4+, CD8+, or CD8+CD57+ T cells (not recorded which) from PBMCs. These receptors all stem from a human donor in good health, serving as a control.

As regards this clonotype: This may arise from a read error, as a much more abundant clone is one base away. The V gene is TRBV28, the J gene TRBJ2-3; TRBD1 is a possible D gene (5 bases). This CDR3 is built from 13 residues. CDR1 MDHEN and CDR2 SYDVKM come from the germline V gene. The CDR3 spells CASSFSSTGTQYF. CDR3 in DNA: TGTGCCAGCAGTTTTAGCTCCACAGGTACGCAGTATTTT.

This clonotype was recorded at least ten times. The chain couples TRBV4-1 to TRBJ1-5, with TRBD1 identical over 7 bases. V gave up 3 bases and J gave up 3 bases; unmatched junction bases: 5. The CDR3 has 15 residues. Looked up from germline, CDR1 is MGHRA and CDR2 is YSYEKL. CDR3 in DNA: TGCGCCAGCAGCCAGAGACAGGGCCCCAATCAGCCCCAGCATTTT. Its protein product is CASSQRQGPNQPQHF.

This clonotype was recorded a few times. The V gene is TRBV20-1, the J gene TRBJ2-3; 8 positions agree with TRBD1. Germline CDR1 DFQATT, CDR2 SNEGSKA (reference sequence). The J segment lost 1 base and the V segment lost 6 bases, leaving 6 bases of the junction unmatched. CDR3 length: 14 residues. CDR3 loop: CSAPGGAGTDTQYF. CDR3 DNA sequence: TGCAGTGCACCAGGGGGCGCGGGCACAGATACGCAGTATTTT.

This clonotype was observed a few times. V usage is TRBV7-2 and J usage is TRBJ1-5, with unresolved D. Germline CDR1 is SGHTA and CDR2 is FQGNSA. Between the trimmed V and J ends, which lost 0 bases and 3 bases, there was a span of 15 bases. The CDR3 sequence is 17 residues long. The CDR3 DNA reads TGTGCCAGCAGCTTAGCGAGACCCAACACCCACAATCAGCCCCAGCATTTT. The encoded protein is CASSLARPNTHNQPQHF.

The chain has TRBV4-2 and TRBJ2-3; D might be TRBD1 or TRBD2, each matching 6 bases. Trimming took off 5 bases at V and 5 bases at J, with 17 bases between the two ends. CDR1 and CDR2 from the germline V gene are LGHNA and YNFKEQ. The CDR3 spans 15 residues. CDR3 region: CASSVGVRGGDTQYF. CDR3 coding DNA: TGTGCCAGCAGCGTAGGGGTCAGGGGAGGAGATACGCAGTATTTT.

V usage is TRBV7-2 and J usage is TRBJ2-7, with D possibly being TRBD2 (5 bases). V lost 5 bases and J 4 bases, leaving 9 bases between the germline ends. The CDR3 loop spans 12 amino acids. In germline, CDR1 is SGHTA, CDR2 FQGNSA. The CDR3 coding sequence is TGTGCCAGCAGCCCCGAGGGATACGAGCAGTACTTC. Encoded protein: CASSPEGYEQYF.

The chain recombines TRBV4-3 with TRBJ2-3; D gene uncertain. V dropped 3 bases and J dropped 1 base, with 8 bases sitting between them. The length of the CDR3 is 14 residues. Per germline, CDR1 LGHNA and CDR2 YSLEER. For the CDR3, the DNA is TGCGCCAGCAGCCAGGGTCTAGGCACAGATACGCAGTATTTT. It yields the protein CASSQGLGTDTQYF.

This clonotype has a count of ten or more. V gene TRBV20-1 combines with J gene TRBJ1-2, with D unclear. This CDR3 has 11 residues. Germline values: CDR1 DFQATT, CDR2 SNEGSKA (reference sequence). The V end was cut by 6 bases, the J end by 8 bases, with 13 bases between. CDR3 sequence (DNA): TGCAGTGCCAAGGGTTTCGGCGGCTACACCTTC. Amino acids: CSAKGFGGYTF.

The table lists this clonotype with many counts. The chain is built from TRBV2 and TRBJ2-2, with 10 nucleotides matching TRBD1. Trimming removed 9 bases from V and 5 bases from J; junction bases left unmatched: 6. This CDR3 spans 14 amino acids. CDR1 and CDR2 from the germline V gene are SNHLY and FYNNEI. CDR3 sequence: CASTWTGGTGELFF. DNA of the CDR3: TGTGCCAGTACCTGGACAGGGGGGACCGGGGAGCTGTTTTTT.

This clonotype occurred once. This sequence joins TRBV15 and TRBJ1-1; no clear D. Germline V gene data show CDR1 as LNHNV and CDR2 as YYDKDF (reference sequence). CDR3 length equals 14 residues. V was pared by 3 bases and J by 1 base, with 9 bases between. This CDR3 is CATSRPRANTEAFF. CDR3 nucleotides: TGTGCCACCAGCAGGCCCCGGGCGAACACTGAAGCTTTCTTT.

This chain joins TRBV2 and TRBJ1-5, with D perhaps TRBD1 (6 bases). Germline-derived CDR1 and CDR2 are SNHLY and FYNNEI. This CDR3 comprises 13 residues. V lost 7 bases to trimming and J lost 3 bases, with 10 bases between them. The CDR3 coding sequence is TGTGCCAGCATGGGGGGCCTCAATCAGCCCCAGCATTTT. Amino acid sequence: CASMGGLNQPQHF.

This clonotype was recorded many times. V is TRBV5-5 and J is TRBJ1-2; TRBD1 agrees at 7 bases. Germline CDR1 is SGHKS and CDR2 is YYEKEE (reference sequence). The CDR3 totals 14 residues. Unmatched junction bases numbered 1, after V lost 0 bases and J lost 2 bases. CDR3 sequence (DNA): TGTGCCAGCAGCTTGGAGACAGGGAACTATGGCTACACCTTC. The encoded protein is CASSLETGNYGYTF.

With respect to this clonotype: This clone may be a read error of a much larger clone one base away. The V and J genes are TRBV13 and TRBJ2-7; D perhaps matches TRBD2 (5 bases). The V gene's germline CDR1 is PRHDT and CDR2 FYEKMQ (reference sequence). V was clipped by 8 bases and J by 2 bases, with 13 bases between them. This CDR3 has 13 amino acids. Here the CDR3 reads CASSGKETYEQYF. In DNA, the CDR3 is TGTGCCAGCTCCGGGAAAGAGACCTACGAGCAGTACTTC. Using reference TRBV13 and TRBJ2-7 for the parts outside the CDR3, the full variable domain is AAGVIQSPRHLIKEKRETATLKCYPIPRHDTVYWYQQGPGQDPQFLISFYEKMQSDKGSIPDRFSAQQFSDYHSELNMSSLELGDSALYFCASSGKETYEQYFGPGTRLTVT.

This chain joins TRBV25-1 and TRBJ1-2; no firm D call. The CDR3 is 14 residues long. V shed 5 bases and J shed 8 bases, with 18 bases lying between them. Germline V gives CDR1 MGHDK, CDR2 SYGVNS. CDR3 DNA: TGTGCCAGCAGTACCCCCGGAGGGTTCTGGGGCTACACCTTC. This encodes CASSTPGGFWGYTF.

This CDR3 is CASSNLMNEQFF. The CDR3 nucleotides are TGTGCCAGCAGTAATCTCATGAATGAGCAGTTCTTC. This chain uses TRBV27 with TRBJ2-1, with D uncertain. V lost 5 bases and J 7 bases, leaving 9 bases between the germline ends. The CDR3 has 12 residues. Looked up from germline, CDR1 is MNHEY and CDR2 is SMNVEV (reference sequence).

This clonotype appeared a few times. J is TRBJ2-2 and V is TRBV10-1, with a tentative D call TRBD2 (7 bases). The CDR3 is made up of 16 amino acids. The V end lost 6 bases, the J end lost 5 bases, and 19 bases lay between the germline ends. Germline V CDR1 and CDR2: WNHNN, SYGVQD (reference sequence). The CDR3 reads CASSQEDGGQTGELFF. The CDR3 region has the DNA TGCGCCAGCAGCCAAGAAGACGGGGGGCAGACCGGGGAGCTGTTTTTT.

The V call is TRBV4-1, the J call TRBJ2-7; no reliable D call. V lost 3 bases and J lost 2, with 8 bases in between. The CDR3 runs 13 residues. From germline, CDR1 is MGHRA and CDR2 YSYEKL. The CDR3 DNA is TGCGCCAGCAGCCAGTTCTTGACCTACGAGCAGTACTTC. It yields the protein CASSQFLTYEQYF.

This chain links TRBV20-1 with TRBJ2-3; maybe TRBD2 (6 bases). Per the germline V gene, CDR1 is DFQATT and CDR2 is SNEGSKA (reference sequence). The CDR3 is 14 amino acids. V was pared by 5 bases and J by 0 bases, with 12 bases between. Here the CDR3 DNA reads TGCAGTGCTGATAGCGGATCTAGCACAGATACGCAGTATTTT. Its protein is CSADSGSSTDTQYF.

As regards this clonotype: Being one base from a much bigger clone, this may be a read error. The chain is built from TRBV25-1 and TRBJ2-3, with TRBD1 as a possible D gene (6 bases). The germline CDR1 and CDR2 sequences are MGHDK and SYGVNS. The length of the CDR3 is 16 residues. Trimming took 8 bases from V and 2 from J, leaving 20 bases between them. CDR3 coding DNA: TGTGCCAGCGGTTACCAGCCGGGACATAACACAGATACGCAGTATTTT. It is translated as CASGYQPGHNTDTQYF.